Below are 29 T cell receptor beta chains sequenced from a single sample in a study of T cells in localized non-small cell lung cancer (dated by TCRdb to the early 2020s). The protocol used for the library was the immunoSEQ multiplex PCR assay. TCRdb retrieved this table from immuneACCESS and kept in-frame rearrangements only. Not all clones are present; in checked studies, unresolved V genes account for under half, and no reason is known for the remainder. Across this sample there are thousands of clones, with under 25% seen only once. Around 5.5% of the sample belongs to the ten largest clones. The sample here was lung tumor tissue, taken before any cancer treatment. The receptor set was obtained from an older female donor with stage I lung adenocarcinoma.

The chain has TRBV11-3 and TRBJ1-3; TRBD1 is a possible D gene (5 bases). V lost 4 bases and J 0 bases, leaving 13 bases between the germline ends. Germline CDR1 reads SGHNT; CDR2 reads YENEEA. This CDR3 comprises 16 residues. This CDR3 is CASSSSPQGSGNTIYF. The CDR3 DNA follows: TGTGCCAGCAGCTCGTCCCCCCAGGGCTCTGGAAACACCATATATTTT.

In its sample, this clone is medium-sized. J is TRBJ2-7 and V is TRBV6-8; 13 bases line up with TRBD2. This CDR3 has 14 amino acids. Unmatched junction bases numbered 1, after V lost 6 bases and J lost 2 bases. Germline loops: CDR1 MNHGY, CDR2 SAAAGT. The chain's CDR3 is CASSGTSGAYEQYF. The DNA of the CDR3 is TGTGCCAGCAGCGGGACTAGCGGGGCCTACGAGCAGTACTTC.

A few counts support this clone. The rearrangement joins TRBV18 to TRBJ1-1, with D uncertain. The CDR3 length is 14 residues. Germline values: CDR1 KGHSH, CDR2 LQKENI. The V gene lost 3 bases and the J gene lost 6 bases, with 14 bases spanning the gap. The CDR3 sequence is CASSPVPIGAEAFF. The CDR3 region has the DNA TGTGCCAGCTCACCTGTACCTATCGGCGCTGAAGCTTTCTTT.

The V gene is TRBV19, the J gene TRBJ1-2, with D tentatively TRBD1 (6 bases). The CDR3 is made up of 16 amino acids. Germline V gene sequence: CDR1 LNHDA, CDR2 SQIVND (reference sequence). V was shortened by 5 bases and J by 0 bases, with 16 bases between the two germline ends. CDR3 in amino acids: CASSGGAGRANYGYTF. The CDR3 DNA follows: TGTGCCAGTAGTGGGGGGGCAGGGAGAGCTAACTATGGCTACACCTTC.

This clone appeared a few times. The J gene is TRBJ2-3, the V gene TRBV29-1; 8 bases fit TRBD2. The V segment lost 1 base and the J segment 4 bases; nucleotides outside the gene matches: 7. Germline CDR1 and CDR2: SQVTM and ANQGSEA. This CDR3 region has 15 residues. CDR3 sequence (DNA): TGCAGCGTTGAAGGCGGGGGGTTAGGGGCAGATACGCAGTATTTT. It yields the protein CSVEGGGLGADTQYF.

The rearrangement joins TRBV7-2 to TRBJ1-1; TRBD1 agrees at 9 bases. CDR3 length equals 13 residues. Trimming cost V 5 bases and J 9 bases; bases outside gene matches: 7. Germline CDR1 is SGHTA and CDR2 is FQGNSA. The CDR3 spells CASSTWTGDKAFF. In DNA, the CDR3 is TGTGCCAGCAGCACTTGGACAGGGGACAAAGCTTTCTTT.

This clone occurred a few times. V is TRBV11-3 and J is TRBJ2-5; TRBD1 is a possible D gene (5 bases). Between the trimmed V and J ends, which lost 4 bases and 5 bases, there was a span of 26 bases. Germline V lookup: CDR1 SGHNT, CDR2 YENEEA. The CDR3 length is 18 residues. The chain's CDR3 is CASSSRTPRPTEMETQYF. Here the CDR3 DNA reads TGTGCCAGCAGCTCACGGACACCTCGACCCACGGAGATGGAGACCCAGTACTTC.

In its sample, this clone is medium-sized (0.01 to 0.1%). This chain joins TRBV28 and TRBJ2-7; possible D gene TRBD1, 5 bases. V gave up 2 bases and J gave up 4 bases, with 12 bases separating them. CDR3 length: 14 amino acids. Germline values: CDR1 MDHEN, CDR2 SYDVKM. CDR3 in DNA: TGTGCCAGCAGTTTAGTCCCAGGGAAGTACGAGCAGTACTTC. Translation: CASSLVPGKYEQYF.

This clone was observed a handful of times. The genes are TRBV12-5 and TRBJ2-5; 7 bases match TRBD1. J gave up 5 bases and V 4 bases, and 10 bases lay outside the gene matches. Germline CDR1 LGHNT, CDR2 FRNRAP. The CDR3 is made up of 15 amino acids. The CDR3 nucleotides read TGTGCTAGTGGTTGGGGACAGACCGGGGTGGAGACCCAGTACTTC. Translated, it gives CASGWGQTGVETQYF.

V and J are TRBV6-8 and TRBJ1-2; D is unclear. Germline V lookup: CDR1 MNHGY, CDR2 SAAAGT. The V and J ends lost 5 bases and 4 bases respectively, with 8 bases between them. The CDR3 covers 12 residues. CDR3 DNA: TGTGCCAGCAGTGGTACTTCCTATGGCTACACCTTC. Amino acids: CASSGTSYGYTF.

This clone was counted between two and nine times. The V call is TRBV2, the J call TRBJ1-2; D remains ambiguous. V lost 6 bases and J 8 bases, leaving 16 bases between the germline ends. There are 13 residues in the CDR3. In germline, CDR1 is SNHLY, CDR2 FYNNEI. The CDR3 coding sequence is TGTGCCAGCAGCCTACCCCAGGTGTTGGGCTACACCTTC. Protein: CASSLPQVLGYTF.

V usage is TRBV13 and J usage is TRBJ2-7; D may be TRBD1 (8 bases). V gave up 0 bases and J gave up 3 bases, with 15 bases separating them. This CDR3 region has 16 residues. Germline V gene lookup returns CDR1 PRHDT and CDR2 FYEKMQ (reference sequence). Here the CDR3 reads CASSLGAGQVGYEQYF. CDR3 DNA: TGTGCCAGCAGCTTAGGAGCGGGACAGGTTGGCTACGAGCAGTACTTC.

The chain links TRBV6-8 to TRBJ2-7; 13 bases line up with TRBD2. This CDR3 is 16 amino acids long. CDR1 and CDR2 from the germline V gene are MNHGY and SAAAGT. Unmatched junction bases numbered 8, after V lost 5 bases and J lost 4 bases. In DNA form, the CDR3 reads TGTGCCAGCAGTGAGGGACTAGCGGGACTTTGGTACGAGCAGTACTTC. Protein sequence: CASSEGLAGLWYEQYF.

The CDR3, as DNA: TGTGCCAGCAGTCACCCAGCGGGAGGAGCGGAGACCCAGTACTTC. It translates to CASSHPAGGAETQYF. V gene TRBV6-8 combines with J gene TRBJ2-5; 9 nucleotides align to TRBD2. CDR3 length equals 15 residues. V gave up 5 bases and J gave up 5 bases; unmatched junction bases: 9. Germline V gives CDR1 MNHGY, CDR2 SAAAGT.

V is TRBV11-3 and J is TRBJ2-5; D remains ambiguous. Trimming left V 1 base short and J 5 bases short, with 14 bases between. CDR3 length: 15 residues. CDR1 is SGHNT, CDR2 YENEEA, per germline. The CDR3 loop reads CASSLVTGLMETQYF. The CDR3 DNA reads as TGTGCCAGCAGCTTAGTGACGGGCCTGATGGAGACCCAGTACTTC.

The CDR3 is CASSLAEGGVTEAFF. The CDR3 DNA is TGCGCCAGCAGCTTGGCAGAGGGGGGAGTGACTGAAGCTTTCTTT. This rearrangement joins TRBV5-1 to TRBJ1-1; D perhaps matches TRBD1 (6 bases). The CDR3 runs 15 residues. Trimming stripped 0 bases from V and 5 bases from J, with 14 bases between. Germline CDR1 SGHRS, CDR2 YFSETQ.

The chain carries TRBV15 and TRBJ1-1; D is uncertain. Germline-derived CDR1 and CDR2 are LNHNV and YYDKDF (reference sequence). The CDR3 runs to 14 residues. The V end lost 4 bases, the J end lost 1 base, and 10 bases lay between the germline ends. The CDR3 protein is CATSIPPGNTEAFF. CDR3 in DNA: TGTGCCACCAGCATCCCCCCCGGGAACACTGAAGCTTTCTTT.

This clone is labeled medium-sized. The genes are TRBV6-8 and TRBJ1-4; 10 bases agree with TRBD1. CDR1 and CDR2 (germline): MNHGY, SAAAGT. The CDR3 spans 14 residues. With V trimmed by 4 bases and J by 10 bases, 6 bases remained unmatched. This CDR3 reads CASSSGTGVGKLFF. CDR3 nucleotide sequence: TGTGCCAGCAGTTCGGGGACAGGGGTTGGAAAACTGTTTTTT.

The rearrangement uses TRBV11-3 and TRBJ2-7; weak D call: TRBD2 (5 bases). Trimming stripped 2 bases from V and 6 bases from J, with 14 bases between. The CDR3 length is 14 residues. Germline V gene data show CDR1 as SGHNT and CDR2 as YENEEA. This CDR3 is CASSLYLGRGEQYF. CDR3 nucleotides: TGTGCCAGCAGCTTATATTTAGGGAGAGGCGAGCAGTACTTC.

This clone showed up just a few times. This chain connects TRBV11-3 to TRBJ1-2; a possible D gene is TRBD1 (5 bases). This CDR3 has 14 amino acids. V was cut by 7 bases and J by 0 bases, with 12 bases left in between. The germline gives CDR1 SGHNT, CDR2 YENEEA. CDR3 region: CASTPTAANYGYTF. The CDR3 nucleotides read TGTGCCAGCACCCCGACAGCGGCTAACTATGGCTACACCTTC. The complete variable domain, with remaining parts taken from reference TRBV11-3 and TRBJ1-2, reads EAGVVQSPRYKIIEKKQPVAFWCNPISGHNTLYWYLQNLGQGPELLIRYENEEAVDDSQLPKDRFSAERLKGVDSTLKIQPAELGDSAVYLCASTPTAANYGYTFGSGTRLTVV.

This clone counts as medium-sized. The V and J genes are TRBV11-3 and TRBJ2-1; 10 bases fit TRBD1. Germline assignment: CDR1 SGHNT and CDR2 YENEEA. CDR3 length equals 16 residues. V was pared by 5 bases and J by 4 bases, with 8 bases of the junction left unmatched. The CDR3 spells CASSRTGGPKYNEQFF. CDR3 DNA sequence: TGTGCCAGCAGCCGGACAGGGGGGCCGAAATACAATGAGCAGTTCTTC.

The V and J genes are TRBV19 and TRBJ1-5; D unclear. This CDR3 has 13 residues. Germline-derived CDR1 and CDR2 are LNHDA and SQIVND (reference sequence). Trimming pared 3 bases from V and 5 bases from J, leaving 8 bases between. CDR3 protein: CASSMGRDQPQHF. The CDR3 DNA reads TGTGCCAGTAGTATGGGCCGAGATCAGCCCCAGCATTTT.

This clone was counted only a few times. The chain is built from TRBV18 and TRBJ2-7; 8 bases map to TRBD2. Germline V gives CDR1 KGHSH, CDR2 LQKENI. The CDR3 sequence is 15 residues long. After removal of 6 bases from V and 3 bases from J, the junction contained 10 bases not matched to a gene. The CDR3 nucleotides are TGTGCCAGCTCCCGCCCGGGACTAGACGGCTACGAGCAGTACTTC. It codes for CASSRPGLDGYEQYF.

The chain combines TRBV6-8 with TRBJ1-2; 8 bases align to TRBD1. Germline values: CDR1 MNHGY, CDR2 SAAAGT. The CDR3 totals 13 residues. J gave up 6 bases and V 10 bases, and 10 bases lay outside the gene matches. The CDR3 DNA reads TGTGCCACTGTGGGACAGGTAGTTGATGGCTACACCTTC. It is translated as CATVGQVVDGYTF.

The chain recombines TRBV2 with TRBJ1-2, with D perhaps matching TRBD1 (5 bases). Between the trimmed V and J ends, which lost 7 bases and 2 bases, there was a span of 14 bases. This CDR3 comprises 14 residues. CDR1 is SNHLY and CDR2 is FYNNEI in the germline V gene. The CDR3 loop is CASTSPPGNYGYTF. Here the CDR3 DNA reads TGTGCCAGCACCTCTCCCCCAGGGAACTATGGCTACACCTTC.

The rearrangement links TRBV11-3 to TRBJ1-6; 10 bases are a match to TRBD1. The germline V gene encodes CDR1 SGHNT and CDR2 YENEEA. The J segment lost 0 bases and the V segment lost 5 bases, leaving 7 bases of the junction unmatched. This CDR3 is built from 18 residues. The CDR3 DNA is TGTGCCAGCAGCAGGGGACAGGGGAGGCTCTCCTATAATTCACCCCTCCACTTT. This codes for CASSRGQGRLSYNSPLHF. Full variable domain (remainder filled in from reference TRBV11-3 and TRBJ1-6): EAGVVQSPRYKIIEKKQPVAFWCNPISGHNTLYWYLQNLGQGPELLIRYENEEAVDDSQLPKDRFSAERLKGVDSTLKIQPAELGDSAVYLCASSRGQGRLSYNSPLHFGNGTRLTVT.

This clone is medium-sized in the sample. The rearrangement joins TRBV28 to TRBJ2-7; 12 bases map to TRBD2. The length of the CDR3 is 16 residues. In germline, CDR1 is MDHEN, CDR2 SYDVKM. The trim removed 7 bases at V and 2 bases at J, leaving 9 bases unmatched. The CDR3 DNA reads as TGTGCCAGCAACCAACTAGCGGGAGGTCCCGCCTACGAGCAGTACTTC. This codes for CASNQLAGGPAYEQYF.

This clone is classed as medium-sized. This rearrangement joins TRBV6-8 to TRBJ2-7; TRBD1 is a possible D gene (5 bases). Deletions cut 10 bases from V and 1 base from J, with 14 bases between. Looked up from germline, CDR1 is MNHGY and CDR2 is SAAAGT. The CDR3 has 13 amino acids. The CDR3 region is CANRTRVSYEQYF. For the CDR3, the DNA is TGTGCCAATCGGACCAGGGTTTCCTACGAGCAGTACTTC.

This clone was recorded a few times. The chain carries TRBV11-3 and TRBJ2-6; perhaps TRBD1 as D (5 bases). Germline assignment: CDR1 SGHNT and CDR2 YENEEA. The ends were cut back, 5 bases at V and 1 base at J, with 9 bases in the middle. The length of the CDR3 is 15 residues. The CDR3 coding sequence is TGTGCCAGCAGCCCTTACAGGTCTGGGGCCAACGTCCTGACTTTC. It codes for CASSPYRSGANVLTF.